Listed below are T cell receptor beta chains from one sample, sequenced in a study of Ad26.COV2.S vaccination and SARS-CoV-2 variants. TCRdb's table, derived via immunoSEQ multiplex PCR, lists solely in-frame clones and lacks some. The profile shows about 390,000 clones, about 85% of them singletons. This material consisted of peripheral blood, taken in a trial of Ad26.COV2.S vaccine versus placebo. The origin of the receptors is a person between 18 and 65 years old who received the Ad26.COV2.S COVID-19 vaccine or a placebo. Both conserved end residues are part of each CDR3. The D gene is left open where the match is weak. Where a row states a size, it is once, few, many or the class of an expanded clone; other rows omit it.

TRBV6-5,TRBJ1-6,NA,NA,CASGARSFNSPLHF,TGTGCCAGCGGGGCGAGGAGCTTCAATTCACCCCTCCACTTT
TRBV7-9,TRBJ2-2,NA,TRBD1,CASSQTGTGLNTGELFF,TGTGCCAGCAGCCAAACCGGGACAGGGCTGAACACCGGGGAGCTGTTTTTT
TRBV3-1/TRBV3-2,TRBJ1-2,NA,TRBD1,CASSPTSGTGVGYTF,TGTGCCAGCAGCCCGACCTCCGGGACAGGGGTCGGCTACACCTTC
TRBV6-5,TRBJ1-2,NA,NA,CASSLAFLDGYTF,TGTGCCAGCAGCCTGGCCTTTCTGGACGGCTACACCTTC
TRBV13,TRBJ1-2,once,NA,CASSFDRDGRLYGYTF,TGTGCCAGCAGCTTCGATCGGGACGGACGTCTCTATGGCTACACCTTC
TRBV19,TRBJ1-1,NA,NA,CASKRDNNTEAFF,TGTGCCAGTAAAAGGGATAATAACACTGAAGCTTTCTTT
TRBV12-3/TRBV12-4,TRBJ1-4,NA,NA,CASSPSHEKLFF,TGTGCCAGCAGTCCTTCTCATGAAAAACTGTTTTTT
TRBV9,TRBJ2-1,NA,TRBD1,CASSAVRDRMPQFF,TGTGCCAGCAGCGCTGTCCGGGACAGGATGCCCCAGTTCTTC
TRBV10-3,TRBJ2-5,NA,TRBD2,CAISLAGGQETQYF,TGTGCCATCAGCCTAGCGGGGGGCCAAGAGACCCAGTACTTC
TRBV11-2,TRBJ2-1,NA,TRBD2,CASSLVDYSGGRDEQFF,TGTGCCAGCAGCTTAGTGGATTATAGCGGGGGTAGAGATGAGCAGTTCTTC
TRBV18,TRBJ2-1,NA,NA,CASSPKSSYNEQFF,TGTGCCAGCTCACCAAAGAGCTCCTACAATGAGCAGTTCTTC
TRBV18,TRBJ2-3,NA,NA,CASSPFRGDTQYF,TGTGCCAGCTCACCCTTCAGGGGCGATACGCAGTATTTT
TRBV6-5,TRBJ2-7,NA,NA,CASSYGAPLYEQYF,TGTGCCAGCAGTTACGGGGCCCCCTTATACGAGCAGTACTTC
TRBV11-2,TRBJ2-1,NA,NA,CASSLVPTSTDYNEQFF,TGTGCCAGCAGCTTAGTCCCGACCTCGACAGATTACAATGAGCAGTTCTTC
TRBV28,TRBJ1-4,NA,NA,CASSFGRGNEKLFF,TGTGCCAGCAGTTTTGGGAGGGGGAATGAAAAACTGTTTTTT
TRBV5-1,TRBJ1-5,NA,NA,CASPTSRANQPQHF,TGCGCCAGCCCAACAAGCAGGGCCAATCAGCCCCAGCATTTT
TRBV29-1,TRBJ1-1,few,NA,CSVVRGGVNTEAFF,TGCAGCGTTGTTAGGGGTGGGGTGAACACTGAAGCTTTCTTT
TRBV4-1,TRBJ2-5,NA,NA,CASSQVTEETQYF,TGCGCCAGCAGCCAAGTAACAGAAGAGACCCAGTACTTC
TRBV2,TRBJ1-5,NA,NA,CASSWGENQPQHF,TGTGCCAGCAGTTGGGGAGAAAATCAGCCCCAGCATTTT
TRBV19,TRBJ2-2,NA,TRBD1,CASSVGTGGTGELFF,TGTGCCAGTAGTGTGGGGACAGGGGGCACCGGGGAGCTGTTTTTT
TRBV9,TRBJ2-6,once,NA,CASSDRLLAGANVLTF,TGTGCCAGCAGCGACCGTCTCTTGGCTGGGGCCAACGTCCTGACTTTC
TRBV6-2/TRBV6-3,TRBJ1-1,once,NA,CASSPFPTLNTEAFF,TGTGCCAGCAGCCCATTCCCCACACTCAACACTGAAGCTTTCTTT
TRBV27,TRBJ2-7,NA,TRBD1,CASSVGTAYEQYF,TGTGCCAGCAGTGTCGGGACAGCCTACGAGCAGTACTTC
TRBV6-1,TRBJ1-2,NA,NA,CASSESRDVFYGYTF,TGTGCCAGCAGTGAATCGCGGGATGTTTTCTATGGCTACACCTTC
TRBV10-3,TRBJ1-2,NA,NA,CAISEMGVDYYGYTF,TGTGCCATCAGTGAGATGGGGGTGGACTACTATGGCTACACCTTC
TRBV14,TRBJ1-2,NA,NA,CASSQGRGYGYTF,TGTGCCAGCAGCCAAGGTCGGGGCTATGGCTACACCTTC
TRBV19,TRBJ2-1,NA,NA,CASSMRRALHNEQFF,TGTGCCAGTAGTATGCGCAGGGCCCTTCACAATGAGCAGTTCTTC
TRBV19,TRBJ1-2,NA,NA,CASQAGGANYGYTF,TGTGCCAGCCAGGCCGGGGGAGCAAACTATGGCTACACCTTC
TRBV6-1,TRBJ1-2,NA,NA,CASSESRGYGYTF,TGTGCCAGCAGTGAATCAAGGGGCTATGGCTACACCTTC
TRBV5-1,TRBJ1-6,once,NA,CASSLLGAQYSPLHF,TGCGCCAGCAGCTTGTTGGGGGCGCAATATTCACCCCTCCACTTT
TRBV27,TRBJ1-5,many,NA,CASSFNKDQPQHF,TGTGCCAGCAGTTTTAACAAAGATCAGCCCCAGCATTTT
TRBV19,TRBJ1-2,few,NA,CASTPGNNYGYTF,TGTGCCAGTACACCCGGGAATAACTATGGCTACACCTTC
TRBV2,TRBJ1-6,NA,TRBD1,CASSADRGNSPLHF,TGTGCCAGCAGCGCGGACAGGGGGAATTCACCCCTCCACTTT
TRBV6-6,TRBJ1-3,NA,TRBD1,CASSYTRQGRGNTIYF,TGTGCCAGCAGTTACACTCGACAGGGGAGAGGAAACACCATATATTTT
TRBV3-1/TRBV3-2,TRBJ2-7,few,NA,CASSRDKFGEQYF,TGTGCCAGCTCCCGGGACAAATTCGGGGAGCAGTACTTC
TRBV19,TRBJ2-7,NA,TRBD1,CAPLTGLSDEQYF,TGTGCCCCTCTGACAGGGTTGAGCGACGAGCAGTACTTC
TRBV3-1/TRBV3-2,TRBJ1-2,NA,NA,CASSQGPYGYTF,TGTGCCAGCAGCCAAGGCCCGTATGGCTACACCTTC
TRBV4-1,TRBJ1-2,NA,NA,CASSQYGAVYGYTF,TGCGCCAGCAGCCAATACGGGGCAGTCTATGGCTACACCTTC
TRBV28,TRBJ1-5,NA,NA,CASSLDGFSQPQHF,TGTGCCAGCAGTTTAGATGGGTTTAGCCAGCCCCAGCATTTT
TRBV7-9,TRBJ2-5,NA,NA,CASSSGLQETQYF,TGTGCCAGCAGCTCCGGATTACAAGAGACCCAGTACTTC
TRBV12-1,TRBJ1-4,NA,NA,CASSAGTTNAEKLFF,TGTGCCAGCAGCGCAGGGACAACCAATGCTGAAAAACTGTTTTTT
TRBV25-1,TRBJ2-7,NA,NA,CATQNGAIQYF,TGTGCCACCCAAAACGGGGCAATCCAGTACTTC
TRBV2,TRBJ1-1,NA,NA,CASLASTSNTEAFF,TGTGCCAGCCTAGCTTCGACATCGAACACTGAAGCTTTCTTT
TRBV25-1,TRBJ1-1,NA,NA,CASSAQGGEKAFF,TGTGCCAGCAGTGCCCAAGGGGGGGAGAAAGCTTTCTTT
TRBV11-1,TRBJ2-3,NA,NA,CASSFAARVETDTQYF,TGTGCCAGCAGCTTCGCAGCCCGTGTAGAAACAGATACGCAGTATTTT
TRBV29-1,TRBJ1-1,few,NA,CSVVRGDGEAFF,TGCAGCGTTGTAAGGGGTGACGGTGAAGCTTTCTTT
TRBV3-1/TRBV3-2,TRBJ1-1,NA,NA,CASSQGGTEAFF,TGTGCCAGCAGCCAAGGGGGCACTGAAGCTTTCTTT
TRBV7-9,TRBJ1-4,NA,NA,CASSFALGSSNEKLFF,TGTGCCAGCAGCTTTGCTCTCGGTAGTTCTAATGAAAAACTGTTTTTT
TRBV27,TRBJ1-1,NA,NA,CASSLRGVGTEAFF,TGTGCCAGCAGTTTGAGGGGCGTGGGCACTGAAGCTTTCTTT
TRBV5-1,TRBJ2-7,NA,NA,CASSLAGPDEQYF,TGCGCCAGCAGCTTGGCCGGACCGGACGAGCAGTACTTC
TRBV6-5,TRBJ1-2,NA,NA,CASSSSWGWYGYTF,TGTGCCAGCAGCTCGTCGTGGGGTTGGTATGGCTACACCTTC
TRBV19,TRBJ2-6,NA,NA,CASGRLGSSGANVLTF,TGTGCCAGTGGGCGGCTAGGGAGCTCTGGGGCCAACGTCCTGACTTTC
TRBV19,TRBJ1-1,NA,NA,CASSIQVTNTEAFF,TGTGCCAGTAGTATCCAGGTTACGAACACTGAAGCTTTCTTT
TRBV19,TRBJ1-6,NA,NA,CASSSGGFSYNSPLHF,TGTGCCAGTAGTTCGGGGGGCTTCTCCTATAATTCACCCCTCCACTTT